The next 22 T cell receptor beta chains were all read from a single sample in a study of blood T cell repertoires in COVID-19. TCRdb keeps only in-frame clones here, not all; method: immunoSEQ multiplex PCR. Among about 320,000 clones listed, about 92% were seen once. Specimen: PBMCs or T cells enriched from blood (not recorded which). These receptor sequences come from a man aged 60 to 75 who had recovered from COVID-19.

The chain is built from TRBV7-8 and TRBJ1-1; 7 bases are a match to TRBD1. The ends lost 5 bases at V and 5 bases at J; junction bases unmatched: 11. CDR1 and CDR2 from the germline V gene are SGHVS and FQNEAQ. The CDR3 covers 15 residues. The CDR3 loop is CASSRLSTGRTEAFF. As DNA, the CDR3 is TGTGCCAGCAGCCGCCTCTCGACAGGGCGGACTGAAGCTTTCTTT.

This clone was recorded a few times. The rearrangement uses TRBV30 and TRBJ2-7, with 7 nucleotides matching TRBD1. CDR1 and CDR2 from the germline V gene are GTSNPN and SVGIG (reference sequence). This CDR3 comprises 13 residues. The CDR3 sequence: CTPETGLCYEQYF. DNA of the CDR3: TGTACCCCCGAGACAGGGCTCTGCTACGAGCAGTACTTC.

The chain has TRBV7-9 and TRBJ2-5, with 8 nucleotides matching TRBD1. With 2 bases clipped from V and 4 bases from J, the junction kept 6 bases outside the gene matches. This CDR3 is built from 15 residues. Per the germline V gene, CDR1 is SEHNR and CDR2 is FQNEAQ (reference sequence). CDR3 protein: CASSLTAGTGETQYF. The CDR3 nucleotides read TGTGCCAGCAGCTTAACAGCCGGGACAGGAGAGACCCAGTACTTC.

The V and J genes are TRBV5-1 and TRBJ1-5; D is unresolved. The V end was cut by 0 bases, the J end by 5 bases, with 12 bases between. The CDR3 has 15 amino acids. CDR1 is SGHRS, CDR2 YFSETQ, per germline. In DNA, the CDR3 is TGCGCCAGCAGCTTGGTGGGCAGTGTCGATCAGCCCCAGCATTTT. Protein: CASSLVGSVDQPQHF.

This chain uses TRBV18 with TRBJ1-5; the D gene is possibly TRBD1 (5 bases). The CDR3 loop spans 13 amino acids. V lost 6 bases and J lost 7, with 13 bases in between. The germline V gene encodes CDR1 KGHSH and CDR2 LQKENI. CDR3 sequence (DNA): TGTGCCAGCTCCCAGGGCATAGAGCAGCCCCAGCATTTT. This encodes CASSQGIEQPQHF.

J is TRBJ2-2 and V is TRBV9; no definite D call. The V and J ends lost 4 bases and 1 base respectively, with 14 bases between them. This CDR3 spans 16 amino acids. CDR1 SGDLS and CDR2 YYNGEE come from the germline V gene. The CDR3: CASSNQWLLNTGELFF. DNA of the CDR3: TGTGCCAGCAGCAATCAATGGCTTTTGAACACCGGGGAGCTGTTTTTT. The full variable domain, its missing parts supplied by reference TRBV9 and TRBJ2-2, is DSGVTQTPKHLITATGQRVTLRCSPRSGDLSVYWYQQSLDQGLQFLIQYYNGEERAKGNILERFSAQQFPDLHSELNLSSLELGDSALYFCASSNQWLLNTGELFFGEGSRLTVL.

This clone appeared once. The CDR3 reads CASSPGQGASYNEQFF. In nucleotides, the CDR3 is TGTGCCAGCAGCCCTGGACAGGGGGCCTCCTACAATGAGCAGTTCTTC. This rearrangement joins TRBV7-9 to TRBJ2-1, with 11 bases that match TRBD1. Trimming removed 5 bases from V and 0 bases from J; junction bases left unmatched: 3. The CDR3 loop spans 16 amino acids. The germline gives CDR1 SEHNR, CDR2 FQNEAQ (reference sequence).

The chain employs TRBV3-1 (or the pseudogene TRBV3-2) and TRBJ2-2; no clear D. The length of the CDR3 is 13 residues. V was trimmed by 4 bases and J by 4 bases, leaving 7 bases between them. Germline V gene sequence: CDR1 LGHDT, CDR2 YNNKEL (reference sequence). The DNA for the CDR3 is TGTGCCAGCAGCCTCGTTGTCACCGGGGAGCTGTTTTTT. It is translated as CASSLVVTGELFF.

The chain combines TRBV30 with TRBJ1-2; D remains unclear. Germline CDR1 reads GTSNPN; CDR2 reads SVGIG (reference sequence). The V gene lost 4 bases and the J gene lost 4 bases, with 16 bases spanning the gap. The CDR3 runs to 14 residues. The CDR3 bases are TGTGCCTGGACTCCCGGGGTCGCGGGCTATGGCTACACCTTC. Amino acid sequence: CAWTPGVAGYGYTF. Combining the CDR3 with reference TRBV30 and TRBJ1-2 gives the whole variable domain SQTIHQWPATLVQPVGSPLSLECTVEGTSNPNLYWYRQAAGRGLQLLFYSVGIGQISSEVPQNLSASRPQDRQFILSSKKLLLSDSGFYLCAWTPGVAGYGYTFGSGTRLTVV.

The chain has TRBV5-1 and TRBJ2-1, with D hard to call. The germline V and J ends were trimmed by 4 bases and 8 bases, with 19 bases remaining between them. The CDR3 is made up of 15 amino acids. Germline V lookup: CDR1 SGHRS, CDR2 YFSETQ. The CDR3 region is CASSPTPSLTDEQFF. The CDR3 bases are TGCGCCAGCAGCCCGACTCCTTCTCTTACGGATGAGCAGTTCTTC.

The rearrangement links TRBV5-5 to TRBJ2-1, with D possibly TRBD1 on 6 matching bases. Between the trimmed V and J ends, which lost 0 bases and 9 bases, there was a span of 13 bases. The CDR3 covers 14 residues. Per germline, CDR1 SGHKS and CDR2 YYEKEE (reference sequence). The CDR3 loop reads CASSLVDQGTEQFF. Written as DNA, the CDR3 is TGTGCCAGCAGCTTGGTAGATCAGGGGACTGAGCAGTTCTTC. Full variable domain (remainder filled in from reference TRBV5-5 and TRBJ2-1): DAGVTQSPTHLIKTRGQQVTLRCSPISGHKSVSWYQQVLGQGPQFIFQYYEKEERGRGNFPDRFSARQFPNYSSELNVNALLLGDSALYLCASSLVDQGTEQFFGPGTRLTVL.

The CDR3 sequence is CATSRSGGAGKLFF. The CDR3 DNA sequence: TGTGCCACCAGCAGATCGGGGGGCGCGGGAAAACTGTTTTTT. This chain uses TRBV15 with TRBJ1-4, with D possibly being TRBD1 (6 bases). Germline CDR1 is LNHNV and CDR2 is YYDKDF (reference sequence). Trimming pared 2 bases from V and 10 bases from J, leaving 14 bases between. CDR3 length: 14 amino acids.

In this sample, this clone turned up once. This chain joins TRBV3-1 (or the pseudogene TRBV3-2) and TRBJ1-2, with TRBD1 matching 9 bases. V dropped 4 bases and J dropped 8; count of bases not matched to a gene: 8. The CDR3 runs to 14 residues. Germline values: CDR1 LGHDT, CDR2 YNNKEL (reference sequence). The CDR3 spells CASSLGTGLSGYTF. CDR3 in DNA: TGTGCCAGCAGCCTTGGGACAGGGTTGAGCGGCTACACCTTC.

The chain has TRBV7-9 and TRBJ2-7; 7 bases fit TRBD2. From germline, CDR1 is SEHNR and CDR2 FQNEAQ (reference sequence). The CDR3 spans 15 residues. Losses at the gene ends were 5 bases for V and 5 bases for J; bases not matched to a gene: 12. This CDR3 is CASSPIGLDTNEQYF. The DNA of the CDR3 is TGTGCCAGCAGCCCAATCGGACTAGATACGAACGAGCAGTACTTC. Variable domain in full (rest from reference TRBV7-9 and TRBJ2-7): DTGVSQNPRHKITKRGQNVTFRCDPISEHNRLYWYRQTLGQGPEFLTYFQNEAQLEKSRLLSDRFSAERPKGSFSTLEIQRTEQGDSAMYLCASSPIGLDTNEQYFGPGTRLTVT.

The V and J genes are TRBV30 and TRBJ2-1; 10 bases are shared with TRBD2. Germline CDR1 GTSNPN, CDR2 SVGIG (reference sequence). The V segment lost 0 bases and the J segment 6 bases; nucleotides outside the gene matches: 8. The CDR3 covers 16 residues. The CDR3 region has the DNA TGTGCCTGGAGTGTACTTAGCGGGGGGTTTTTCAATGAGCAGTTCTTC. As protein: CAWSVLSGGFFNEQFF.

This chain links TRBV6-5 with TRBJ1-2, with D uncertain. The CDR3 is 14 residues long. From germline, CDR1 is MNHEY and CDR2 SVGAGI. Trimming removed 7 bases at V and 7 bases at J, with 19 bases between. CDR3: CASTLRNGQAGYTF. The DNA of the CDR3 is TGTGCCAGCACCCTACGCAATGGGCAGGCTGGCTACACCTTC.

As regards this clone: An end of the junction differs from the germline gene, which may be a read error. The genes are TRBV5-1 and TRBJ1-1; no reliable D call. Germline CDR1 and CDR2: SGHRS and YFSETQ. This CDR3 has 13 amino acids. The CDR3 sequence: CASRLAQNTEAFF. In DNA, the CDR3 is TGCGCCAGCAGGTTGGCACAAAACACTGAAGCTTTCTTT.

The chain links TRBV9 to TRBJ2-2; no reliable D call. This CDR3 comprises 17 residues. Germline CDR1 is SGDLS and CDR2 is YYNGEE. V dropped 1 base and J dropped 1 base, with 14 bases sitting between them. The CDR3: CASSVRNSPRNTGELFF. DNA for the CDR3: TGTGCCAGCAGCGTACGGAACAGCCCTCGGAACACCGGGGAGCTGTTTTTT.

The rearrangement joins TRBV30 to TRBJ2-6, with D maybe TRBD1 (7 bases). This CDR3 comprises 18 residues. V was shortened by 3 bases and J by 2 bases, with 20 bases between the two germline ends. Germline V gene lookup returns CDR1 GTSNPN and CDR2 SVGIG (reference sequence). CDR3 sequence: CAWRWGARGIAGANVLTF. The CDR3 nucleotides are TGTGCCTGGAGATGGGGGGCCAGGGGGATTGCTGGGGCCAACGTCCTGACTTTC.

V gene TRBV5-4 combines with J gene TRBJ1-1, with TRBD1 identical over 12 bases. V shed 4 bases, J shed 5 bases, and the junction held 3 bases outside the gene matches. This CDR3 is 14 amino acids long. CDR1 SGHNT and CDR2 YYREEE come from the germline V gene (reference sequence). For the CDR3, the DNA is TGTGCCAGCAGCCAGGGACAGGGGGCGACTGAAGCTTTCTTT. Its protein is CASSQGQGATEAFF. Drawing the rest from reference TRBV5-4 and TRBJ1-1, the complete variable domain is ETGVTQSPTHLIKTRGQQVTLRCSSQSGHNTVSWYQQALGQGPQFIFQYYREEENGRGNFPPRFSGLQFPNYSSELNVNALELDDSALYLCASSQGQGATEAFFGQGTRLTVV.

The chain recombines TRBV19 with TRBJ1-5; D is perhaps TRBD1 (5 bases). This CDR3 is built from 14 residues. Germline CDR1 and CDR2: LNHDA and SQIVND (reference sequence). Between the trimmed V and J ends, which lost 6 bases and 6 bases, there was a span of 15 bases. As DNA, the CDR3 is TGTGCCAGTAGACAGGCCGGGGGGGGTCAGCCCCAGCATTTT. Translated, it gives CASRQAGGGQPQHF.

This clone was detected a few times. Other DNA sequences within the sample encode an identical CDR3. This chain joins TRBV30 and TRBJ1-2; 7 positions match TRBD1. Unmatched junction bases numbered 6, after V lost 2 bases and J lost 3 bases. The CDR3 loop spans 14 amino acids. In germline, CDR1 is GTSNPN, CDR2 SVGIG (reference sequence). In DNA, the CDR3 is TGTGCCTGGAGTCGGGACAGAGGTTACTATGGCTACACCTTC. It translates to CAWSRDRGYYGYTF.